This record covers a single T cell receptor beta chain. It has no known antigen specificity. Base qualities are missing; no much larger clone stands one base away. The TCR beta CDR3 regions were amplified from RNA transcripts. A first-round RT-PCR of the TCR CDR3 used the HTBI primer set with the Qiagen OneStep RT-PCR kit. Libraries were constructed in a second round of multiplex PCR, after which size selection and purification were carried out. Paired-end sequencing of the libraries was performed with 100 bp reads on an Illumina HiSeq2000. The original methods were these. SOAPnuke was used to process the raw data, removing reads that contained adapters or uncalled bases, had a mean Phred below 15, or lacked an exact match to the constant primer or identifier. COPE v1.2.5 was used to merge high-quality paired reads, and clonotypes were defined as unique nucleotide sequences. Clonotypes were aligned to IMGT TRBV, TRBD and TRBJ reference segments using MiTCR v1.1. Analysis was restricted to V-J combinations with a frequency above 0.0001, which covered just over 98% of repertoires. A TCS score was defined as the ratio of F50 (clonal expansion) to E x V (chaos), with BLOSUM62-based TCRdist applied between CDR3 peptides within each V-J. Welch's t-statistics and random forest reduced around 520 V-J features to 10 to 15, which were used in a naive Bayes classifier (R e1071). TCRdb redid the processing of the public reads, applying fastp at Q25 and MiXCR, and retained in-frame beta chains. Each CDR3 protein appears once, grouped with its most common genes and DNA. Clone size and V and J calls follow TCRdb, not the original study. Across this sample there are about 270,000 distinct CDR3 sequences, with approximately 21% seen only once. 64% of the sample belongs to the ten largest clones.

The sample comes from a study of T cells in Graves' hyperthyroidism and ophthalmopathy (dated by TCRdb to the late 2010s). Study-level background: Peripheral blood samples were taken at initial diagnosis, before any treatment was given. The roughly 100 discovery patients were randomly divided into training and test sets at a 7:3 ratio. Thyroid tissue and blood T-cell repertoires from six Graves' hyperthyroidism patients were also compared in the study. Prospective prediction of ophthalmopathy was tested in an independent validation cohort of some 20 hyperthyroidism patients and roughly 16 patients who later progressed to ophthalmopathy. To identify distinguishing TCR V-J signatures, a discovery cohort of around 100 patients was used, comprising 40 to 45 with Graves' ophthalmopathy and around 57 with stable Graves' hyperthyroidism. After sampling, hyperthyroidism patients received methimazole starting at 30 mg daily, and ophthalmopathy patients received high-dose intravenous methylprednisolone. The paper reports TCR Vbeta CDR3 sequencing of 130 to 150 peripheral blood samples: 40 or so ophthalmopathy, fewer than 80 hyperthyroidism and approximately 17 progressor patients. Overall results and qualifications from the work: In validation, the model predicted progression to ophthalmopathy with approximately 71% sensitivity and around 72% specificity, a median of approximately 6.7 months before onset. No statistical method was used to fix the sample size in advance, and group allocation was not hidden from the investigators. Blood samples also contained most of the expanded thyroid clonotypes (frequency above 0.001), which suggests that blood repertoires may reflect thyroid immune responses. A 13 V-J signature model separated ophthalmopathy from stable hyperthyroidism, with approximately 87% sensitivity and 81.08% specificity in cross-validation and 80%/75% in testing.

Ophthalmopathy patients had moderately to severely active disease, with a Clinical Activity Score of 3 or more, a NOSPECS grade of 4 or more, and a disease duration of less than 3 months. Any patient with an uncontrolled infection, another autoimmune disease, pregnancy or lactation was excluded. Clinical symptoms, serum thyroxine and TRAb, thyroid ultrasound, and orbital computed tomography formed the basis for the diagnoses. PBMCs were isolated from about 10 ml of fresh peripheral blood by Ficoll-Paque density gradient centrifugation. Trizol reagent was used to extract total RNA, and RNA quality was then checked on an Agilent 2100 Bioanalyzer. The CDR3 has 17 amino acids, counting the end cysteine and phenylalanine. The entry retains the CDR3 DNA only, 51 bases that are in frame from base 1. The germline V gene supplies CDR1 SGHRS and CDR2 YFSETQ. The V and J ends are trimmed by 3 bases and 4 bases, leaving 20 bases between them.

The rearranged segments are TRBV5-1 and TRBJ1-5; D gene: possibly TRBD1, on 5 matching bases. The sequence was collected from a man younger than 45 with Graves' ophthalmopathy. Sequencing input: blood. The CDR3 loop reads CASSSHEGRRGNQPQHF. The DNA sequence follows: TGCGCCAGCAGCTCCCATGAGGGACGGCGGGGGAATCAGCCCCAGCATTTT.